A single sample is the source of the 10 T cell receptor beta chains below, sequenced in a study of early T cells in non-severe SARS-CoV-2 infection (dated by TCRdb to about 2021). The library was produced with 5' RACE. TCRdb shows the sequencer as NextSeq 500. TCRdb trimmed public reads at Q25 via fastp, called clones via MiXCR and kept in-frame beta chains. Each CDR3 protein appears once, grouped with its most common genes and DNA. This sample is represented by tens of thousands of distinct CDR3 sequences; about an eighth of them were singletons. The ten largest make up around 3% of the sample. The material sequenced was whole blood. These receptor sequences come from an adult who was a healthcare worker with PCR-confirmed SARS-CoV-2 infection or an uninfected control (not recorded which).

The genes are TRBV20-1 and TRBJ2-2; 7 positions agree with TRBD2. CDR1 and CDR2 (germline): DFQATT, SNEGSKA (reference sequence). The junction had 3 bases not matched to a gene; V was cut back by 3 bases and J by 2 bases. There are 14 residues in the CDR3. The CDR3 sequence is CSASQRGNTGELFF. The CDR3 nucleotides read TGCAGTGCTAGCCAGCGGGGAAACACCGGGGAGCTGTTTTTT.

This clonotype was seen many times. The CDR3 loop reads CASSSGGNTDTQYF. CDR3 nucleotide sequence: TGTGCCAGCAGTTCGGGGGGCAACACAGATACGCAGTATTTT. This chain uses TRBV28 with TRBJ2-3, with D possibly matching TRBD2 (7 bases). Trimming took 4 bases from V and 2 from J, leaving 10 bases between them. The CDR3 runs 14 residues. Germline V gives CDR1 MDHEN, CDR2 SYDVKM.

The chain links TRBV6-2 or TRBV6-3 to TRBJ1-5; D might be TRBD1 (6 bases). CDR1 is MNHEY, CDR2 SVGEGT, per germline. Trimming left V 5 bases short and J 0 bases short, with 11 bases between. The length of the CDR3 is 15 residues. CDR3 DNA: TGTGCCAGCAGTCTGACAGGCCTTAGCAATCAGCCCCAGCATTTT. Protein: CASSLTGLSNQPQHF.

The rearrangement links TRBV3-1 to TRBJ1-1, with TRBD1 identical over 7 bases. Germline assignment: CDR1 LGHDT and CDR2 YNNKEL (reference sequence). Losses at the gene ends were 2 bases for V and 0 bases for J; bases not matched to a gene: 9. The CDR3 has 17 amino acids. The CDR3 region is CASSQRRQGVLNTEAFF. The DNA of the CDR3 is TGTGCCAGCAGCCAAAGACGACAGGGCGTGCTGAACACTGAAGCTTTCTTT.

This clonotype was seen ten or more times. The CDR3 bases are TGCGCCAGCAGCTTGGATCATCAGACCCAGTACTTC. This codes for CASSLDHQTQYF. The genes are TRBV5-1 and TRBJ2-5; no definite D call. CDR3 size: 12 residues. The germline gives CDR1 SGHRS, CDR2 YFSETQ. V lost 0 bases to trimming and J lost 6 bases, with 6 bases between them. Based on the CDR3 plus reference TRBV5-1 and TRBJ2-5, the full variable domain is KAGVTQTPRYLIKTRGQQVTLSCSPISGHRSVSWYQQTPGQGLQFLFEYFSETQRNKGNFPGRFSGRQFSNSRSEMNVSTLELGDSALYLCASSLDHQTQYFGPGTRLLVL.

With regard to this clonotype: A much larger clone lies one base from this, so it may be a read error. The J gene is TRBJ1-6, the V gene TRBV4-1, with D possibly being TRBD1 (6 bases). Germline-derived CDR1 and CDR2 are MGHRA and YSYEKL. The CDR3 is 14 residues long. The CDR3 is CTSSHRDNNSPLHF. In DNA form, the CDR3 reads TGCACCAGCAGCCACCGGGACAACAATTCACCCCTCCACTTT.

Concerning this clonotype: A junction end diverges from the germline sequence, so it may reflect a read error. In DNA, the CDR3 is TGTGCCAGCAGCTTAGCGCCGCAGGCCTCCTTT. Translation gives CASSLAPQASF. V is TRBV7-2 and J is TRBJ2-3; D is unresolved. CDR1 is SGHTA, CDR2 FQGNSA, per germline. The CDR3 has 11 residues.

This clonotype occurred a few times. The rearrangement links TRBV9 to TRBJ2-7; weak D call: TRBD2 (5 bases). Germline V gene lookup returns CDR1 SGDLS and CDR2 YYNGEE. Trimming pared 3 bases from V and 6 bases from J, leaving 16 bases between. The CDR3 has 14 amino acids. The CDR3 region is CASSGELGIAEQYF. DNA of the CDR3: TGTGCCAGCAGCGGAGAACTCGGGATTGCCGAGCAGTACTTC.

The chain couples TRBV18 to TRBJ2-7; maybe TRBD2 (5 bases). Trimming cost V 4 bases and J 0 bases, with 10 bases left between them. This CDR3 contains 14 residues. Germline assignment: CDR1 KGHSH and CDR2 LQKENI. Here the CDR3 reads CASSRGEDSYEQYF. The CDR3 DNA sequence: TGTGCCAGCTCACGGGGAGAGGACTCCTACGAGCAGTACTTC.

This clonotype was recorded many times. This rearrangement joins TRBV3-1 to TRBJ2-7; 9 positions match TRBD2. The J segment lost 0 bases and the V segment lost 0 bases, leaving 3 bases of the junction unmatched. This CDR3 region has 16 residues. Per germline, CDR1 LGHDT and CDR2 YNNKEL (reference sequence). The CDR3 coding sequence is TGTGCCAGCAGCCAAGAGAGCGGGGGGACCTCCTACGAGCAGTACTTC. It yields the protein CASSQESGGTSYEQYF.